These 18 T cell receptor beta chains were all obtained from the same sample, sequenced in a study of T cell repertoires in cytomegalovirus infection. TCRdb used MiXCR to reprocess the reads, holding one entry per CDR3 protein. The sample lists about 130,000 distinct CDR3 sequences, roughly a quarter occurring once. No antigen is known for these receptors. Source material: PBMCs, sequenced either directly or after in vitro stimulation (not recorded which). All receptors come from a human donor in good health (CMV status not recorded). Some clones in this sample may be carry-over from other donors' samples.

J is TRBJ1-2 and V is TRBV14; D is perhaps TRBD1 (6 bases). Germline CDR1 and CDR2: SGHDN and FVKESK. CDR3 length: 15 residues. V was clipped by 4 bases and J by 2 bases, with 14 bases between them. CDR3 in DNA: TGTGCCAGCAGCCGGGACATCGTCGAAAACTATGGCTACACCTTC. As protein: CASSRDIVENYGYTF.

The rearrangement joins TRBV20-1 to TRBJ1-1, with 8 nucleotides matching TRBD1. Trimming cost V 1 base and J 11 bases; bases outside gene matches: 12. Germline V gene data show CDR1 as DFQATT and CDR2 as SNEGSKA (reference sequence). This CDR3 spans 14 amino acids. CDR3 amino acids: CSARAQDRGGDAFF. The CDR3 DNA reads TGCAGTGCTAGAGCCCAAGACAGGGGAGGGGATGCTTTCTTT.

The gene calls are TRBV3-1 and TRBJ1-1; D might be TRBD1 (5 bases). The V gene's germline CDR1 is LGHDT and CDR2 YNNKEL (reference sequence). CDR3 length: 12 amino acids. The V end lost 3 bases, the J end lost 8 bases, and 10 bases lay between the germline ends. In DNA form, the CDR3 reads TGTGCCAGCAGCCACGTTGACAGAGAAGCTTTCTTT. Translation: CASSHVDREAFF.

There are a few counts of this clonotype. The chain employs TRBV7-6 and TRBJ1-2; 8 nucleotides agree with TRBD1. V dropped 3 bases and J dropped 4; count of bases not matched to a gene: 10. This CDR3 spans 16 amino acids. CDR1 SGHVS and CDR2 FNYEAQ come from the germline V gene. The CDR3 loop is CASSFRSTGATYGYTF. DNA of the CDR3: TGTGCCAGCAGCTTCCGTTCGACAGGGGCCACCTATGGCTACACCTTC.

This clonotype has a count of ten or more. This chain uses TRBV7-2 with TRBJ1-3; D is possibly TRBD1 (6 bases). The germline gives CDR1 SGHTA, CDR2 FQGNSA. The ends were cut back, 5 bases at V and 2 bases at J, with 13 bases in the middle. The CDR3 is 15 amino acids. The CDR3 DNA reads TGTGCCAGCAGCCCCTTCAGGGGACCTGGAAACACCATATATTTT. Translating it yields CASSPFRGPGNTIYF.

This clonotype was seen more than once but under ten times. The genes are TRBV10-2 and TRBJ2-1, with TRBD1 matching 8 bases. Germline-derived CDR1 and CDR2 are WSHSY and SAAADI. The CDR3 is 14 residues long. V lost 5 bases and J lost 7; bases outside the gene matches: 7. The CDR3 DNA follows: TGCGCCAGCAGTTCCGGGACAGGTTTGAATGAGCAGTTCTTC. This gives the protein CASSSGTGLNEQFF.

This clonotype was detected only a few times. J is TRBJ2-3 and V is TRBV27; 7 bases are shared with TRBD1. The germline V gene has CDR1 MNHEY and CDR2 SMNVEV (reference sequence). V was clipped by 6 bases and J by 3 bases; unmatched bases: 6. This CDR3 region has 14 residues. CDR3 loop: CASRDRRTTDTQYF. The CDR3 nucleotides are TGTGCCAGCAGGGACAGGCGAACAACAGATACGCAGTATTTT.

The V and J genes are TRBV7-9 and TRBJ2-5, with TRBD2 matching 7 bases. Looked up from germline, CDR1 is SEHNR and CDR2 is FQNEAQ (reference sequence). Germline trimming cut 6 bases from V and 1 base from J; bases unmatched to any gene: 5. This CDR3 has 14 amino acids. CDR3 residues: CASRPSGSQETQYF. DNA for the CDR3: TGTGCCAGCAGGCCTAGCGGATCCCAAGAGACCCAGTACTTC. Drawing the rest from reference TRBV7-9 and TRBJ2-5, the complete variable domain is DTGVSQNPRHKITKRGQNVTFRCDPISEHNRLYWYRQTLGQGPEFLTYFQNEAQLEKSRLLSDRFSAERPKGSFSTLEIQRTEQGDSAMYLCASRPSGSQETQYFGPGTRLLVL.

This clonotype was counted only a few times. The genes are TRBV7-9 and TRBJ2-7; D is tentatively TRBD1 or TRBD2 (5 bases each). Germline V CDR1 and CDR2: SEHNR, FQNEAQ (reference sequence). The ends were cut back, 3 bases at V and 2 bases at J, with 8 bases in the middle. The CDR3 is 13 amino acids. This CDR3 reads CASSFQGPYEQYF. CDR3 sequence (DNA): TGTGCCAGCAGCTTTCAGGGACCCTACGAGCAGTACTTC. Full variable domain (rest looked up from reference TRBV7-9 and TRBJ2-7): DTGVSQNPRHKITKRGQNVTFRCDPISEHNRLYWYRQTLGQGPEFLTYFQNEAQLEKSRLLSDRFSAERPKGSFSTLEIQRTEQGDSAMYLCASSFQGPYEQYFGPGTRLTVT.

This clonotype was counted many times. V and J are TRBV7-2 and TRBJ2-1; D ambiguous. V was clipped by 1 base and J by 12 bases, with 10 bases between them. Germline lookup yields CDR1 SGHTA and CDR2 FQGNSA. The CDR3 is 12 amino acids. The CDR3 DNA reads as TGTGCCAGCAGCTTAGACGGCTTCCGGCAGTTCTTC. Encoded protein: CASSLDGFRQFF.

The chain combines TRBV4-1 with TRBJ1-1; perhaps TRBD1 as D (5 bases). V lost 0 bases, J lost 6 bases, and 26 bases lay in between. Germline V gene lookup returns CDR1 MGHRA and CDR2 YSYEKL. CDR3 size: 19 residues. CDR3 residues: CASSQEIGWDRAYNPEAFF. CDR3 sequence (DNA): TGCGCCAGCAGCCAAGAGATTGGGTGGGACCGGGCGTATAATCCTGAAGCTTTCTTT.

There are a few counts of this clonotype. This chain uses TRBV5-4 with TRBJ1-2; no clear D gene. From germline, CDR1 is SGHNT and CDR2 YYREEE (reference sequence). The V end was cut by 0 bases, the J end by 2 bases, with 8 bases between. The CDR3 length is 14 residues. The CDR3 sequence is CASSLEVGNYGYTF. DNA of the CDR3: TGTGCCAGCAGCTTGGAAGTCGGAAACTATGGCTACACCTTC.

CDR3 bases: TGTGCCAGCAGCCAAGATCGAGTAGCGCGCGAGCAGTACTTC. Translating it yields CASSQDRVAREQYF. This chain uses TRBV4-2 with TRBJ2-7; the D gene is possibly TRBD2 (5 bases). V was shortened by 0 bases and J by 6 bases, with 12 bases between the two germline ends. The CDR3 loop spans 14 amino acids. Germline loops: CDR1 LGHNA, CDR2 YNFKEQ.

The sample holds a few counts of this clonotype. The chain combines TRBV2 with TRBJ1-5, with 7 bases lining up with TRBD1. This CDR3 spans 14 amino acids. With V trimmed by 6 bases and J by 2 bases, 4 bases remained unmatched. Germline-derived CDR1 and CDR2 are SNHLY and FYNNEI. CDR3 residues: CASSAQGGNQPQHF. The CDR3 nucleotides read TGTGCCAGCAGCGCTCAGGGGGGCAATCAGCCCCAGCATTTT.

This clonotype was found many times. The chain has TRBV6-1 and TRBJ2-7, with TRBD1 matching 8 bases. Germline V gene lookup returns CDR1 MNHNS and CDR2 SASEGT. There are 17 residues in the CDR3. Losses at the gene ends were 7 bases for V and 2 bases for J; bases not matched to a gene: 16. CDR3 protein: CASTRDRLSLATYEQYF. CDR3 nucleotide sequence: TGTGCCAGCACCCGGGACAGGCTAAGCTTAGCCACCTACGAGCAGTACTTC.

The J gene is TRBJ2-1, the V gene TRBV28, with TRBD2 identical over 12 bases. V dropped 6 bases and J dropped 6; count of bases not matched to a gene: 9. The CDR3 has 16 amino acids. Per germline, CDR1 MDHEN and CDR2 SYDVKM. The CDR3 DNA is TGTGCCAGCAGACTGACTAGCGGGAGCCCTCGCAATGAGCAGTTCTTC. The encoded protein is CASRLTSGSPRNEQFF.

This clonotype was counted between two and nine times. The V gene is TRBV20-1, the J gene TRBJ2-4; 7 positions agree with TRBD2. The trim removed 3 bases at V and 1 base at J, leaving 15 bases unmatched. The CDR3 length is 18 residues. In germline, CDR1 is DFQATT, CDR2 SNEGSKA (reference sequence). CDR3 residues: CSASPLAALSGAKNIQYF. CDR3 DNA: TGCAGTGCTAGCCCTCTAGCGGCCCTTTCTGGGGCCAAAAACATTCAGTACTTC.

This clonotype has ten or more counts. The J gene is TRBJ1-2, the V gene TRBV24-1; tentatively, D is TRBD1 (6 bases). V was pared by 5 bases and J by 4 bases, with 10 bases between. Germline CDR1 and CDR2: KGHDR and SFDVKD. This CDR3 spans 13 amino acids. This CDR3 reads CATSGGQFYGYTF. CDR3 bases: TGTGCCACCAGTGGTGGACAGTTCTATGGCTACACCTTC.